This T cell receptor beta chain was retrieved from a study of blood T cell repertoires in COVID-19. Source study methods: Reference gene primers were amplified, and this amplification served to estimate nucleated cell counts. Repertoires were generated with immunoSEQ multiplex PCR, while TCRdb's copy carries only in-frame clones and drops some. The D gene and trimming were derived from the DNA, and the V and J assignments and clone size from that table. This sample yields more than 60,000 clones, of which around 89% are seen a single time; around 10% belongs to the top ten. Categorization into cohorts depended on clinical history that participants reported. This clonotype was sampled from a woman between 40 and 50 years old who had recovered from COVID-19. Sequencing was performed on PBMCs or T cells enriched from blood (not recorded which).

The CDR3 here is CASSWDRGWSDTQYF. In DNA, the CDR3 is TGTGCCAGCAGTTGGGACAGGGGTTGGTCAGATACGCAGTATTTT. The V gene is TRBV2, the J gene TRBJ2-3; 10 positions match TRBD1. The CDR3 totals 15 residues. With V trimmed by 5 bases and J by 4 bases, 6 bases remained unmatched. The germline CDR1 and CDR2 sequences are SNHLY and FYNNEI.